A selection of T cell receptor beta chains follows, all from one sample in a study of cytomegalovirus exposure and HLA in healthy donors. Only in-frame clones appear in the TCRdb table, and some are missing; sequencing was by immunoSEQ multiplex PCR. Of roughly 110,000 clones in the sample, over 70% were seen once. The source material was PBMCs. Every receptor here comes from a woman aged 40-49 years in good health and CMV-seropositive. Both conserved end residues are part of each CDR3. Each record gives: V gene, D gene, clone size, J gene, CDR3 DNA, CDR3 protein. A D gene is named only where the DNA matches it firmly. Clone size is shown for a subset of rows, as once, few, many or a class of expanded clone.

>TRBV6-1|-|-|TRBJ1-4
TGTGCCAGCAGTGAAGGATACGCCAGCGGAAAACTGTTTTTT
CASSEGYASGKLFF
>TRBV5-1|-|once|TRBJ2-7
TGCGCCAGCAGCTTGGATACAGGGCCTAGGGACGAGCAGTACTTC
CASSLDTGPRDEQYF
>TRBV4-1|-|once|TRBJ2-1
TGCGCCAGCAGCCAAGTCCCCAACTACAATGAGCAGTTCTTC
CASSQVPNYNEQFF
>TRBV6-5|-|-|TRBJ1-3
TGTGCCAGCAGTTACATCAGGGGCCTTGGAAACACCATATATTTT
CASSYIRGLGNTIYF
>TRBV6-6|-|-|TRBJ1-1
TGTGCCAGCAGTTACGAAGTCGGGGGGGGCACTGAAGCTTTCTTT
CASSYEVGGGTEAFF
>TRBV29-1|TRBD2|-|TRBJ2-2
TGCAGCGTTACTAGCGGGATCGGCGACACCGGGGAGCTGTTTTTT
CSVTSGIGDTGELFF
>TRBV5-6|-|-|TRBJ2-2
TGTGCCAGCAGCTTGTCGGTCGATTGGAGCACCGGGGAGCTGTTTTTT
CASSLSVDWSTGELFF
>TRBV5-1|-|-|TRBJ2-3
TGCGCCAGCAGCTTGGAAACTAGTACTGCAGATACGCAGTATTTT
CASSLETSTADTQYF
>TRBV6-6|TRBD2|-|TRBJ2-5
TGTGCCAGGTCCGCGGGACTAGGGGAAGAGACCCAGTACTTC
CARSAGLGEETQYF
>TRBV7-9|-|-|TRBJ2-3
TGTGCCAGCAGCCCACCGGGAGCCGATACGCAGTATTTT
CASSPPGADTQYF
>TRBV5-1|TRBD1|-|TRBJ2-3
TGCGCCAGCAGCTTGGCCGTCGTAGGGACAGGAAGCACAGATACGCAGTATTTT
CASSLAVVGTGSTDTQYF
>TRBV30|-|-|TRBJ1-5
TGTGCCTGGAGGGGGGGATCGGGGCCCCAGCATTTT
CAWRGGSGPQHF
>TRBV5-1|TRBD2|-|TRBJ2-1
TGCGCCAGCAGCTTGGCCAGACTAGCGGGAGGGTCCGGTGAGCAGTTCTTC
CASSLARLAGGSGEQFF
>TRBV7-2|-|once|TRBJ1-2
TGTGCCAGCAGCTTAGAGGCGGGGCGTATCTATGGCTACACCTTC
CASSLEAGRIYGYTF
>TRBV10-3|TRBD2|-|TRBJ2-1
TGTGCCATCAGCCCACAACTAGCGGGAGGCAATGAGCAGTTCTTC
CAISPQLAGGNEQFF
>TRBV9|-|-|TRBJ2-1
TGTGCCAGCAGCGTAGACAGGGTGAATGAGCAGTTCTTC
CASSVDRVNEQFF
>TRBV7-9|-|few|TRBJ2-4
TGTGCCAGCAGCTTCGCGTCGCCCCAAAACATTCAGTACTTC
CASSFASPQNIQYF
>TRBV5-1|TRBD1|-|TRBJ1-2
TGCGCCAGCAGCTTGTTTCCAGGGGGCGACTCTGGCTACACCTTC
CASSLFPGGDSGYTF
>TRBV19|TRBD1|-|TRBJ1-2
TGTGCCAGTAGTATGGGACCACAGGGGGTGAATGGCTACACCTTC
CASSMGPQGVNGYTF
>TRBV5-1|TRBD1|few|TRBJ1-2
TGCGCCAGCAGCTTGGGGCCGGGACAGGGGTATGGCTACACCTTC
CASSLGPGQGYGYTF
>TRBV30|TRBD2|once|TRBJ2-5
TGTGCCTGGACTAGCGGGGGTGAGACCCAGTACTTC
CAWTSGGETQYF
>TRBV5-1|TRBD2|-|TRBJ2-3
TGCGCCAGCAGCTCTAGCGGGAGTTGGACAGATACGCAGTATTTT
CASSSSGSWTDTQYF
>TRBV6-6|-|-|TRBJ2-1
TGTGCCAGCAGTTACGGCGGGGCCTCCTACAATGAGCAGTTCTTC
CASSYGGASYNEQFF
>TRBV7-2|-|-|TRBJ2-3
TGTGCCAGCAGCTTAGATCAGAGCACAGATACGCAGTATTTT
CASSLDQSTDTQYF
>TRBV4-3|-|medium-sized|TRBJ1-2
TGCGCCAGCAGCCAAGATCCGCAACAACTGACAGCTTATGGCTACACCTTC
CASSQDPQQLTAYGYTF
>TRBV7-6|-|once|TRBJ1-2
TGTGCCAGCAGCCCAGAGGAGGGGGGCTACACCTTC
CASSPEEGGYTF
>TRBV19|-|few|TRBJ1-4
TGTGCCAGTACGGCAGGGCGGTCTAATGAAAAACTGTTTTTT
CASTAGRSNEKLFF
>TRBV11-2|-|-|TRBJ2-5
TGTGCCAGCAGCTCCAGTCGAGAGACCCAGTACTTC
CASSSSRETQYF
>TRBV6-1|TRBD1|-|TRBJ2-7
TGTGCCAGCAGTGAATATGCGACAGGGGCCTACGAGCAGTACTTC
CASSEYATGAYEQYF
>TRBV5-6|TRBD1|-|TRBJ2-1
TGTGCCAGCAGCCCGACAGGGTTCTCCTACAATGAGCAGTTCTTC
CASSPTGFSYNEQFF
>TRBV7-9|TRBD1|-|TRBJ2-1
TGTGCCAGCAGCCTCTCGGGACAGAACAATGAGCAGTTCTTC
CASSLSGQNNEQFF
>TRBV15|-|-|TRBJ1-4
TGTGCCACCAGGCGGGGGACTAATGAAAAACTGTTTTTT
CATRRGTNEKLFF
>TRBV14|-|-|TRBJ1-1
TGTGCCAGCAGCCCTGGGGCAGTCCTTGAAGCTTTCTTT
CASSPGAVLEAFF
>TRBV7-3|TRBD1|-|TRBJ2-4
TGTGCCAGCAGCTTAACTAGCCAGGGGGCCGGGAACATTCAGTACTTC
CASSLTSQGAGNIQYF
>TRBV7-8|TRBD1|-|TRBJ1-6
TGTGCCAGCAGCTTAGGACAGGGATGGTCACCCCTCCACTTT
CASSLGQGWSPLHF
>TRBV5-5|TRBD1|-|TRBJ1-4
TGTGCCAGCAGGCAGGGGGCCGATGAAAAACTGTTTTTT
CASRQGADEKLFF
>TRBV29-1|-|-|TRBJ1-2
TGCAGCGTTGAAGATCGGAGGGCGGGGGGCTACACCTTC
CSVEDRRAGGYTF
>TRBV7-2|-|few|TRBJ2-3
TGTGCCAGCAGCTCCTATGGTGGTACGCAGTATTTT
CASSSYGGTQYF
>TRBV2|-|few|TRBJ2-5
TGTGCCAGCGGCGGGGATGGAGAGACCCAGTACTTC
CASGGDGETQYF
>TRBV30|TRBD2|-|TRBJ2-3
TGTGCCTGGAGTGTACTTAAGACTAGCGGCCCTCATAGCACAGATACGCAGTATTTT
CAWSVLKTSGPHSTDTQYF
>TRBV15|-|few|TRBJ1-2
TGTGCCACCAGCAGAGAAAGGAGGGTCTATGGCTACACCTTC
CATSRERRVYGYTF
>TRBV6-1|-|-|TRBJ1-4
TGTGCCAGCAGTGCCCAGGCAAATGAAAAACTGTTTTTT
CASSAQANEKLFF
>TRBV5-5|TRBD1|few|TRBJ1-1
TGTGCCAGCAGCAGTGACAGGGGCACTGAAGCTTTCTTT
CASSSDRGTEAFF
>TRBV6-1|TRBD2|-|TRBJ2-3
TGTGCCAGCAGTGAAGAAAAACTAGCGGGAGTAGGTGGAGATACGCAGTATTTT
CASSEEKLAGVGGDTQYF
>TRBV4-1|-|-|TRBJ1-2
TGCGCCAGCAGCCAAGATTCGGGGACACCTAACTATGGCTACACCTTC
CASSQDSGTPNYGYTF